Following are 10 T cell receptor beta chains from one sample sequenced in a study of blood T cell repertoires in COVID-19 (TCRdb year 2020). The protocol used for the library was the immunoSEQ multiplex PCR assay. The table comes from immuneACCESS by way of TCRdb, which keeps in-frame sequences with V and J called. Part of the clones is missing from these tables; in studies checked, under half for an unresolved V gene and the rest for unknown reasons. The sample table shows 300,000 to 450,000 clones, and 85% to 90% are seen once. The ten top clones hold 3% of the sample. Sequenced sample: peripheral blood. These receptors were collected from a human donor in a cohort sampled during active COVID-19.

The chain has TRBV7-9 and TRBJ2-1; D uncertain. The CDR3 totals 14 residues. Germline CDR1 is SEHNR and CDR2 is FQNEAQ (reference sequence). The V end was cut by 1 base, the J end by 5 bases, with 9 bases between. This chain's CDR3 is CASSLGVANNEQFF. Written as DNA, the CDR3 is TGTGCCAGCAGCTTAGGCGTCGCAAACAATGAGCAGTTCTTC.

The rearrangement joins TRBV10-1 to TRBJ2-1, with TRBD1 as a possible D gene (5 bases). CDR1 and CDR2 (germline): WNHNN, SYGVQD (reference sequence). The CDR3 totals 13 residues. V lost 6 bases and J lost 9, with 15 bases in between. CDR3 coding DNA: TGCGCCAGCAGCAGGGCAGGGTCCGGTGAGCAGTTCTTC. As protein: CASSRAGSGEQFF.

V and J are TRBV5-1 and TRBJ2-1; 11 bases fit TRBD2. CDR1 and CDR2 (germline): SGHRS, YFSETQ. V shed 5 bases, J shed 8 bases, and the junction held 6 bases outside the gene matches. CDR3 length: 14 residues. CDR3 sequence reads: CASRRLAGRDEQFF. For the CDR3, the DNA is TGCGCCAGCAGACGACTAGCGGGACGGGATGAGCAGTTCTTC.

The rearrangement links TRBV5-1 to TRBJ2-1, with D possibly matching TRBD1 (6 bases). CDR3 length: 14 residues. Trimming shortened V by 0 bases and J by 9 bases, and 13 bases separated the two germline ends. CDR1 SGHRS and CDR2 YFSETQ come from the germline V gene. The CDR3 region is CASSLVGGPGEQFF. The CDR3, as DNA: TGCGCCAGCAGCTTGGTTGGGGGCCCGGGTGAGCAGTTCTTC.

The chain couples TRBV19 to TRBJ1-2, with 9 bases aligning to TRBD1. V lost 6 bases to trimming and J lost 4 bases; unmatched junction nucleotides: 15. Germline V gives CDR1 LNHDA, CDR2 SQIVND (reference sequence). The CDR3 is 17 amino acids. Written as DNA, the CDR3 is TGTGCCAGTAGACCGGGACAGGGATTGCTAGAGGTCTATGGCTACACCTTC. Amino acids: CASRPGQGLLEVYGYTF.

The J gene is TRBJ1-1, the V gene TRBV29-1, with D unresolved. The CDR3 loop spans 13 amino acids. Trimming stripped 7 bases from V and 0 bases from J, with 12 bases between. The germline V gene has CDR1 SQVTM and CDR2 ANQGSEA. The CDR3 sequence is CSGMGRMNTEAFF. In DNA form, the CDR3 reads TGCAGCGGGATGGGCCGCATGAACACTGAAGCTTTCTTT.

The DNA for the CDR3 is TGTGCCAGCATGCGGACTAGCGGGAACTACGAGCAGTACTTC. The encoded protein is CASMRTSGNYEQYF. The chain employs TRBV2 and TRBJ2-7, with 12 bases fitting TRBD2. The CDR3 has 14 amino acids. J gave up 3 bases and V 7 bases, and 4 bases lay outside the gene matches. Germline V gene data show CDR1 as SNHLY and CDR2 as FYNNEI.

This clone has at least ten counts. The chain uses TRBV1 and TRBJ1-5; TRBD1 is taken as the D call from the table, unchecked against the DNA. TRBV1 is given as a pseudogene. The CDR3 is 20 residues long. Here the CDR3 DNA reads TGCACCAGCAGCCAAGTCTTGGTCTGGAGTTGTGGGGGCAGCAATCAGCCCCAGCATTTT. As protein: CTSSQVLVWSCGGSNQPQHF.

This sequence joins TRBV28 and TRBJ2-7, with D uncertain. Germline V gene data show CDR1 as MDHEN and CDR2 as SYDVKM. The CDR3 runs to 14 residues. The V end lost 5 bases, the J end lost 1 base, and 12 bases lay between the germline ends. CDR3 residues: CASSPFGQSYEQYF. As DNA, the CDR3 is TGTGCCAGCAGTCCCTTTGGCCAGTCCTACGAGCAGTACTTC.

The chain uses TRBV6-5 and TRBJ2-7; D may be TRBD1 (5 bases). This CDR3 is 15 amino acids long. Trimming stripped 2 bases from V and 2 bases from J, with 13 bases between. Germline CDR1 is MNHEY and CDR2 is SVGAGI. The CDR3 bases are TGTGCCAGCAGTTACGTCCAGGGTTCCACCTACGAGCAGTACTTC. Protein: CASSYVQGSTYEQYF.